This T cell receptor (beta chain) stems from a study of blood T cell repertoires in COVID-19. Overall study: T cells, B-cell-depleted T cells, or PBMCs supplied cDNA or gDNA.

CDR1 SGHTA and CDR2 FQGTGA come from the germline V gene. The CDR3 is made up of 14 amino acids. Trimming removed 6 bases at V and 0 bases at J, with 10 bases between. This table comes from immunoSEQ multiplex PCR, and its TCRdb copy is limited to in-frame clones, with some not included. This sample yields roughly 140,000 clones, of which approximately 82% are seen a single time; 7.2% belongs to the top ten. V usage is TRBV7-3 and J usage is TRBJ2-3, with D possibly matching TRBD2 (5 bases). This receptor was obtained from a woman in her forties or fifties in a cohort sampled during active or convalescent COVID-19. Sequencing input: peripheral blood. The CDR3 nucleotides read TGTGCCAGCAGGGTTAGCGCGAGCACAGATACGCAGTATTTT. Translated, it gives CASRVSASTDTQYF.